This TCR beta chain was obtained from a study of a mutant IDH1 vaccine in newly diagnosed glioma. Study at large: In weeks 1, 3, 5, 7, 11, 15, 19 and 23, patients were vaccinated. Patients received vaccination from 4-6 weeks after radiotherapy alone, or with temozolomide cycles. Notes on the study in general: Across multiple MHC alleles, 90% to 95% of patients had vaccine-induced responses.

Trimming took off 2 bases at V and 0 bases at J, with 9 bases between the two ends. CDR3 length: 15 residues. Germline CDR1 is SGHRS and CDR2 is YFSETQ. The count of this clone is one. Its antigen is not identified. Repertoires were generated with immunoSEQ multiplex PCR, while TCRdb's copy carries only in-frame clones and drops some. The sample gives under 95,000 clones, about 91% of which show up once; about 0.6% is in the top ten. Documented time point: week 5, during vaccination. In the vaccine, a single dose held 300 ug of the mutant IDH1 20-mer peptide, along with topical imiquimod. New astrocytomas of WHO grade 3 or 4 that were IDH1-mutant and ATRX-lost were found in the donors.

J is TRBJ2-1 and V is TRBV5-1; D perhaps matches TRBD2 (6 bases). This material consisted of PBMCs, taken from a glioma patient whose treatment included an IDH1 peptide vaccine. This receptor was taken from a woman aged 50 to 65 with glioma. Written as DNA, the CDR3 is TGCGCCAGCAGCTTAACGGGACTCTCCTACAATGAGCAGTTCTTC. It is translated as CASSLTGLSYNEQFF. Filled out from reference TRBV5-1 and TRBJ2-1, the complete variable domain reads KAGVTQTPRYLIKTRGQQVTLSCSPISGHRSVSWYQQTPGQGLQFLFEYFSETQRNKGNFPGRFSGRQFSNSRSEMNVSTLELGDSALYLCASSLTGLSYNEQFFGPGTRLTVL.